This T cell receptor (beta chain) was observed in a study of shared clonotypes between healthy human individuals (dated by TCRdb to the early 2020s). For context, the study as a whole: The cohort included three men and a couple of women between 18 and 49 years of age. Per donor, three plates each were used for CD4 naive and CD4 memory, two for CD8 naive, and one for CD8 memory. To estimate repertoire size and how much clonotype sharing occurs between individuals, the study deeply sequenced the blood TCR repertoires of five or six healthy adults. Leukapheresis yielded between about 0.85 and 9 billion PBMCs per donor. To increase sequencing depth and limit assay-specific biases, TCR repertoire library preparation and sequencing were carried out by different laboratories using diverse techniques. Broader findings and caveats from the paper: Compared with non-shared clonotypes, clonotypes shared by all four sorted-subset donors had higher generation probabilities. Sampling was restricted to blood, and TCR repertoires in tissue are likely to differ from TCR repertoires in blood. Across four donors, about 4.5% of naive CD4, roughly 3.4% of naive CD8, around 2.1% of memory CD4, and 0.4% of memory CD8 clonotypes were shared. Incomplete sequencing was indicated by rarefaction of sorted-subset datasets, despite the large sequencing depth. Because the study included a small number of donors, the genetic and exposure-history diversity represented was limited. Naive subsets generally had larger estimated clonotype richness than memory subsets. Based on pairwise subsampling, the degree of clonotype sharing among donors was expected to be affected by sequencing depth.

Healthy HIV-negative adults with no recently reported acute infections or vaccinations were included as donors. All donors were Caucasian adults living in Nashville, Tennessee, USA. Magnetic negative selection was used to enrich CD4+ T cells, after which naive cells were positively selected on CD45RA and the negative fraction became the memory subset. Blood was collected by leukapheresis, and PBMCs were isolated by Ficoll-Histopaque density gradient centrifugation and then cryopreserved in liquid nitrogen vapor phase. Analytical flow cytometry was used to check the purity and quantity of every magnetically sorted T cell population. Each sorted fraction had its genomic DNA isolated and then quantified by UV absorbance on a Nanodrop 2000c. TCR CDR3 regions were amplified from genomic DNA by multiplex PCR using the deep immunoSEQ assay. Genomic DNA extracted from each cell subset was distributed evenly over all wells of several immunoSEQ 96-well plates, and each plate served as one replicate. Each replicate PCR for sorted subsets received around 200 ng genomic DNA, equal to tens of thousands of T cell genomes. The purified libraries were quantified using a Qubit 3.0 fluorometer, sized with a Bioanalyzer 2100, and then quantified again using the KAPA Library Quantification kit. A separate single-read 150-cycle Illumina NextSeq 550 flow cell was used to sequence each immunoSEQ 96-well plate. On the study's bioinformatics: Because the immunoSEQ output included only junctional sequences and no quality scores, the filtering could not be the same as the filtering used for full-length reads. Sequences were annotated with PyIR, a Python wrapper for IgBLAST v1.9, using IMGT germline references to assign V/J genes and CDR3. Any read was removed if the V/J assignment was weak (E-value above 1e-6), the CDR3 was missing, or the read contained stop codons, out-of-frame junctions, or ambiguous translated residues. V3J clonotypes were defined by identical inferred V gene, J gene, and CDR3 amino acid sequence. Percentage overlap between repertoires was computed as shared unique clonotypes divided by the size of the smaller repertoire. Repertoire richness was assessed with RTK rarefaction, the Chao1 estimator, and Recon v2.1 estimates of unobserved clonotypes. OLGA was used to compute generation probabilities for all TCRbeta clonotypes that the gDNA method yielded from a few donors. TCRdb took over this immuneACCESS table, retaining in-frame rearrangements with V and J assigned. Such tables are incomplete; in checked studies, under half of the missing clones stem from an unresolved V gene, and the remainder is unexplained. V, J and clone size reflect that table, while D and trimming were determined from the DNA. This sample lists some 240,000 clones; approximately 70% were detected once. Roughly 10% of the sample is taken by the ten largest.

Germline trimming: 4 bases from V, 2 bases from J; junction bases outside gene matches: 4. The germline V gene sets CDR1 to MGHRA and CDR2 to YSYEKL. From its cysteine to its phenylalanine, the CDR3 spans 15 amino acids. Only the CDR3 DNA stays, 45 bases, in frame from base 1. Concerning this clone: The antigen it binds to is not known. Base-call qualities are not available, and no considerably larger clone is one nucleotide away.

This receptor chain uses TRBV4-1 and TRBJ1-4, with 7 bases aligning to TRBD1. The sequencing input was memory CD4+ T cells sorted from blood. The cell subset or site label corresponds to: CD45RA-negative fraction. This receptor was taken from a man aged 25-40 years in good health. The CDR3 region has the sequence CASSPEGATNEKLFF. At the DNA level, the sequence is TGCGCCAGCAGCCCCGAGGGGGCTACTAATGAAAAACTGTTTTTT.